This is a list of T cell receptor beta chains from one sample in a study of T-cell memory formation after mild COVID-19. TCRdb re-called the 5' RACE reads with MiXCR, one entry per CDR3 protein. The repertoire holds 150,000 to 200,000 distinct CDR3 sequences, with about an eighth as singletons. The sequencing sample was made of PBMCs or a T cell subset sorted from them (not recorded which). The origin of the receptors is a man between 18 and 35 years old who had mild COVID-19 (a few samples of this study predate the infection). Cell type and time point are not known. Each CDR3 is given with its conserved first and last residue. The D gene is left open where the match is weak. Where a row states a size, it is once, few, many or the class of an expanded clone; other rows omit it.

>TRBJ2-2|TRBV5-1|few|-
TGCGCCAGCAGCTCCCGGGGGGCGCCGAACACCGGGGAGCTGTTTTTT
CASSSRGAPNTGELFF
>TRBJ2-5|TRBV20-1|few|TRBD1
TGCAGTGCTGTGACAGGGGGGCCCCCGGAATGGACCCAGTACTTC
CSAVTGGPPEWTQYF
>TRBJ1-6|TRBV7-2|few|TRBD1
TGTGCCAGCAGGACTATCCGGGACAGGGGTACACCCCTCCACTTT
CASRTIRDRGTPLHF
>TRBJ2-5|TRBV7-2|many|-
TGTGCCAGCAGCGCCCGACCTGGGGAAGAGACCCAGTACTTC
CASSARPGEETQYF
>TRBJ1-2|TRBV19|-|-
TGTGCCAGTAGTATTCCGGGGGGATTCGATCATGTCTACACCTTC
CASSIPGGFDHVYTF
>TRBJ2-1|TRBV4-1|few|-
TGCGCCAGCAGTCCAGCGGTCCACGCCAATGAGCAGTTCTTC
CASSPAVHANEQFF
>TRBJ1-2|TRBV7-9|-|-
TGTGCCAGCAGCTTTGAGGGGAGAGCGGGCGGCTACACCTTC
CASSFEGRAGGYTF
>TRBJ2-7|TRBV7-2|few|TRBD2
TGTGCCAGCAGATCGCTTGCGGGGGGGCGGCAGTACTTC
CASRSLAGGRQYF
>TRBJ1-5|TRBV12-3/TRBV12-4|-|-
TGTGCCAGCAGTTCTCCGGGCTACAATCAGCCCCAGCATTTT
CASSSPGYNQPQHF
>TRBJ2-1|TRBV15|-|-
TGTGCCACCAGCAAAGGGCCCTACAATGAGCAGTTCTTC
CATSKGPYNEQFF
>TRBJ1-1|TRBV7-8|-|TRBD1
TGTGCCAGCACCGTGGACAGGGGGAACACTGAAGCTTTCTTT
CASTVDRGNTEAFF
>TRBJ1-1|TRBV6-5|-|-
TGTGCCAGCAGTTACCCGGGGGGAGCTAACACTGAAGCTTTCTTT
CASSYPGGANTEAFF
>TRBJ1-2|TRBV3-1|-|-
TGTGCCAGCAGCCGAGGGACGGAGAACTATGGCTACACCTTC
CASSRGTENYGYTF
>TRBJ2-1|TRBV18|few|TRBD2
TGTGCCAGCTCACCGACACTAGCGGGGGGGCACAATGAGCAGTTCTTC
CASSPTLAGGHNEQFF
>TRBJ2-1|TRBV20-1|once|TRBD2
TGCAGTGCTAGGAGAGCTAGCGGGGAAATCGGTCCAAGGAATGAGCAGTTCTTC
CSARRASGEIGPRNEQFF
>TRBJ1-2|TRBV4-2|-|-
TGTGCCAGCAGCCAAGCAGGAAACGGCCCGTATGGCTACACCTTC
CASSQAGNGPYGYTF
>TRBJ2-1|TRBV5-1|many|-
TGCGCCAGCAGCTTGGACGGGAGCTCCTACAATGAGCAGTTCTTC
CASSLDGSSYNEQFF
>TRBJ1-1|TRBV7-3|-|-
TGTGCCAGCAGCAGATCAGGGGCGGGCACTGAAGCTTTCTTT
CASSRSGAGTEAFF
>TRBJ1-1|TRBV7-9|-|-
TGTGCCAGCAGCCTCCGACAGAAAGCTTTCTTT
CASSLRQKAFF
>TRBJ2-2|TRBV20-1|-|TRBD1
TGCAGTGCTTGGGACAGACTGGCCGGGGAGCTGTTTTTT
CSAWDRLAGELFF
>TRBJ2-5|TRBV5-1|-|-
TGCGCCAGCAGCTTAGGGGCCCCGAGGGGGGAGACCCAGTACTTC
CASSLGAPRGETQYF
>TRBJ2-3|TRBV4-3|many|TRBD1
TGCGCCAGCAGCCGGTACATACAGGGGTCCGGGAATACGCAGTATTTT
CASSRYIQGSGNTQYF
>TRBJ2-5|TRBV7-2|few|TRBD2
TGTGCCAGCAGCTTAATGGCGACTAGCGGGGGGGCGCCTTGGACCCAGTACTTC
CASSLMATSGGAPWTQYF
>TRBJ1-5|TRBV20-1|-|-
TGCAGTGCTAGAGGGGATCGCAATCAGCCCCAGCATTTT
CSARGDRNQPQHF
>TRBJ1-5|TRBV7-9|many|TRBD1
TGTGCCAGCAGCCGACAGGGGAATCAGCCCCAGCATTTT
CASSRQGNQPQHF
>TRBJ1-1|TRBV7-2|-|-
TGTGCCAGCAGCTTAGTAGGGGGGGAAGGGACTGAAGCTTTCTTT
CASSLVGGEGTEAFF
>TRBJ2-4|TRBV6-2/TRBV6-3|-|-
TGTGCCAGCACCTCCGGGGGGCCTGGAAACATTCAGTACTTC
CASTSGGPGNIQYF
>TRBJ1-2|TRBV29-1|few|TRBD1
TGCAGCGTTGTAGGACGACAGGGGGCCGGTGGCTACACCTTC
CSVVGRQGAGGYTF
>TRBJ2-7|TRBV7-2|many|-
TGTGCCAGCAGCTCCTTTCCCTACGAGCAGTACTTC
CASSSFPYEQYF
>TRBJ1-1|TRBV6-6|-|TRBD1
TGTGCCAGCAGTTTCCCGGGACAGGGGTCTGAAGCTTTCTTT
CASSFPGQGSEAFF
>TRBJ1-1|TRBV9|few|-
TGTGCCGGCAGCGCAAAATTACAGGGTGAAGCTTTCTTT
CAGSAKLQGEAFF
>TRBJ1-2|TRBV19|-|TRBD1
TGTGCCAGTAGTATGATCGGGACAGGGCTTCAAGTCGGTGGCTACACCTTC
CASSMIGTGLQVGGYTF
>TRBJ2-1|TRBV7-7|few|TRBD1
TGTGCCAGCAGCTTAGAGGGACAGGGAAGCTCCTACAATGAGCAGTTCTTC
CASSLEGQGSSYNEQFF
>TRBJ2-5|TRBV20-1|-|TRBD2
TGCAGTGCCACCAGCGGGGGCCTCCAAGAGACCCAGTACTTC
CSATSGGLQETQYF
>TRBJ1-2|TRBV9|-|TRBD1
TGTGCCAGCAGCGGACCCGGGACAGGGGGCGATATTTATGGCTACACCTTC
CASSGPGTGGDIYGYTF
>TRBJ2-1|TRBV13|few|-
TGTGCCAGCAGCGCCCTGTACAATGAGCAGTTCTTC
CASSALYNEQFF
>TRBJ1-1|TRBV18|few|-
TGTGCCAGCTCACCACGACAAGAAGGCGACACTGAAGCTTTCTTT
CASSPRQEGDTEAFF
>TRBJ1-4|TRBV6-5|many|TRBD1
TGTGCCAGCAGTAGTTCCGGGACAGGGCATGAAAAACTGTTTTTT
CASSSSGTGHEKLFF
>TRBJ2-2|TRBV12-3/TRBV12-4|-|TRBD1
TGTGCCAGCAGATACGGGACAGTCAACACCGGGGAGCTGTTTTTT
CASRYGTVNTGELFF
>TRBJ1-1|TRBV5-1|-|-
TGCGCCAGCAGCTTGATAGGGCTCGGGGCCATGAACACTGAAGCTTTCTTT
CASSLIGLGAMNTEAFF
>TRBJ2-5|TRBV7-2|-|TRBD2
TGTGCCAGCAGCCGTCAGAGCGGGGAAGAGACCCAGTACTTC
CASSRQSGEETQYF
>TRBJ2-3|TRBV15|-|TRBD2
TGTGCCACCAGCAGAGATCGACTAGCGGCGGCAACAGATACGCAGTATTTT
CATSRDRLAAATDTQYF
>TRBJ1-2|TRBV12-3/TRBV12-4|few|-
TGTGCCAGCAGTTTAAGGGGGGCCTATGGCTACACCTTC
CASSLRGAYGYTF
>TRBJ2-5|TRBV6-1|-|TRBD1
TGTGCCAGTTGGGGACAGACCCAAGAGACCCAGTACTTC
CASWGQTQETQYF
>TRBJ2-4|TRBV20-1|-|-
TGCAGTGCTAGGATAGCCCCACTAGCCAAAAACATTCAGTACTTC
CSARIAPLAKNIQYF
>TRBJ2-1|TRBV4-3|few|-
TGCGCCAGCAGCCCGGCCGGTGGAGGAATCGGGGGAGACAATGAGCAGTTCTTC
CASSPAGGGIGGDNEQFF
>TRBJ2-7|TRBV20-1|-|TRBD1
TGCAGTGCTAGACCGTACAGGGGTCGCCCCTACGAGCAGTACTTC
CSARPYRGRPYEQYF
>TRBJ2-1|TRBV9|-|-
TGTGCCAGCAGTCGAGACAATGAGCAGTTCTTC
CASSRDNEQFF
>TRBJ1-4|TRBV7-7|many|-
TGTGCCAGCAGTCGGGGAACTAATGAAAAACTGTTTTTT
CASSRGTNEKLFF